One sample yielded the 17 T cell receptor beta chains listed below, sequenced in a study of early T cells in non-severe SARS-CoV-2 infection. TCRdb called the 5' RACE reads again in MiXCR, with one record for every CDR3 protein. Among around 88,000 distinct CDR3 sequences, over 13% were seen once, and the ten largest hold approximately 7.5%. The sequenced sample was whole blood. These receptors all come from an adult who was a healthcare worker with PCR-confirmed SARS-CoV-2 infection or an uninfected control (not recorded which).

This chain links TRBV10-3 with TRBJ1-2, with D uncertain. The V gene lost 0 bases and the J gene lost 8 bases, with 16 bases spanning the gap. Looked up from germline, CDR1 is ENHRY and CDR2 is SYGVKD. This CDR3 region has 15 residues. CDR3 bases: TGTGCCATCAGTGAGTCGACGGGCTTTCCCGGGGGCTACACCTTC. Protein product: CAISESTGFPGGYTF.

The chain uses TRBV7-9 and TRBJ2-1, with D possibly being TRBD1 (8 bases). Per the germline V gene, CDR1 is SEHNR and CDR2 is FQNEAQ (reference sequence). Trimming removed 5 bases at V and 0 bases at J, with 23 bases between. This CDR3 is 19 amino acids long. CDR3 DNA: TGTGCCAGCAGCCCACCCAGCGGGACAGGTCCGAGCTCCTACAATGAGCAGTTCTTC. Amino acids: CASSPPSGTGPSSYNEQFF.

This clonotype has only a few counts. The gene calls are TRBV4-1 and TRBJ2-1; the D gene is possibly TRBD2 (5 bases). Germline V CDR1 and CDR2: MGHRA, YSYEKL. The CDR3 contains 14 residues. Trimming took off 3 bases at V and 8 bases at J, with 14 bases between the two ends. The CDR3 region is CASSHISTGDEQFF. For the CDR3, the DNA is TGCGCCAGCAGCCATATCTCAACCGGGGATGAGCAGTTCTTC.

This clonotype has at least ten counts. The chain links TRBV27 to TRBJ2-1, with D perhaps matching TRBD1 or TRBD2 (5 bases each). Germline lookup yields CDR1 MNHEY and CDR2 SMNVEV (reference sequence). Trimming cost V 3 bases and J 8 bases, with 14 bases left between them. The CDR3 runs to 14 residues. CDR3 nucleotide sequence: TGTGCCAGCAGTTTCTGGACCCGAGGGGATGAGCAGTTCTTC. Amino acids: CASSFWTRGDEQFF.

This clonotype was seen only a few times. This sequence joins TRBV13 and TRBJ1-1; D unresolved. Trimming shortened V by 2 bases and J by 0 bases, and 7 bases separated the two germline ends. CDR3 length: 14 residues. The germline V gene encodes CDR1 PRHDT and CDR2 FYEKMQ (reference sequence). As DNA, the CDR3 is TGTGCCAGCAGCTTACTAAAGATGAACACTGAAGCTTTCTTT. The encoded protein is CASSLLKMNTEAFF.

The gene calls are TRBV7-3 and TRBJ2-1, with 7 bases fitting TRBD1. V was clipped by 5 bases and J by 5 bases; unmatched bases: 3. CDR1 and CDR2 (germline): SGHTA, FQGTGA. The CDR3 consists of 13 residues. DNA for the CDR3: TGTGCCAGCAGCCCTACAGGGGACAATGAGCAGTTCTTC. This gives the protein CASSPTGDNEQFF.

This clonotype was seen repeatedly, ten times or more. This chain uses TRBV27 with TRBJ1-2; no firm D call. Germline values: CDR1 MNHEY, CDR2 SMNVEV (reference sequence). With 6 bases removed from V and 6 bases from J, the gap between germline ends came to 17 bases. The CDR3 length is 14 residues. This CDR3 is CASRRALRAHGYTF. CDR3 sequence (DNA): TGTGCCAGCAGAAGAGCCCTTAGGGCTCATGGCTACACCTTC.

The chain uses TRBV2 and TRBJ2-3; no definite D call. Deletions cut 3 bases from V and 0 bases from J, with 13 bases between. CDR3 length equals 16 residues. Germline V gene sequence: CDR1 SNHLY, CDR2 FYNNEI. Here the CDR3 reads CASSDGARASTDTQYF. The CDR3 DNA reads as TGTGCCAGCAGTGATGGCGCAAGGGCTAGCACAGATACGCAGTATTTT.

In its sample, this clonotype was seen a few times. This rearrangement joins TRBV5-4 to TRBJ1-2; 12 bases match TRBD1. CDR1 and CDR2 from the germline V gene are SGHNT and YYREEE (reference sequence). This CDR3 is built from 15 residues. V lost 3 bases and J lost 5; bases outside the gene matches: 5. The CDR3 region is CASSSGTGGLYGYTF. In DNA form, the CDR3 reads TGTGCCAGCAGCTCGGGGACAGGGGGCCTTTATGGCTACACCTTC.

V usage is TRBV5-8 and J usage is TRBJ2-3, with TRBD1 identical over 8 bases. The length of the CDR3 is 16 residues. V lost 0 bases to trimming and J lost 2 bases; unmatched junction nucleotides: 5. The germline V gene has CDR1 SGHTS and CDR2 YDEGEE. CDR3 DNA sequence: TGTGCCAGCAGCTTGGGGACAGGGAGTTCCACAGATACGCAGTATTTT. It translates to CASSLGTGSSTDTQYF.

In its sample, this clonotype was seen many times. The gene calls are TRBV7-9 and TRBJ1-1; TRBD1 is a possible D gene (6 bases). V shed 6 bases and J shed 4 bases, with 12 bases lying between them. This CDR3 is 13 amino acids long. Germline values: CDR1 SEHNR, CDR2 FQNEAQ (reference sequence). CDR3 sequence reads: CASSSTGSTEAFF. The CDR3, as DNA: TGTGCCAGCAGTTCGACAGGAAGCACTGAAGCTTTCTTT. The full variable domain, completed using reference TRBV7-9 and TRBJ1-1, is DTGVSQNPRHKITKRGQNVTFRCDPISEHNRLYWYRQTLGQGPEFLTYFQNEAQLEKSRLLSDRFSAERPKGSFSTLEIQRTEQGDSAMYLCASSSTGSTEAFFGQGTRLTVV.

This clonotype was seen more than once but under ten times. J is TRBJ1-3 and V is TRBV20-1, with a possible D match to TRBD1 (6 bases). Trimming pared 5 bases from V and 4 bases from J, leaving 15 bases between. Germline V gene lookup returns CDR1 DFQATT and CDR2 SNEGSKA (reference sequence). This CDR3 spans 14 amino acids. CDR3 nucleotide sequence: TGCAGTGCTTTCTCCGGGACAACCGGAAACACCATATATTTT. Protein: CSAFSGTTGNTIYF.

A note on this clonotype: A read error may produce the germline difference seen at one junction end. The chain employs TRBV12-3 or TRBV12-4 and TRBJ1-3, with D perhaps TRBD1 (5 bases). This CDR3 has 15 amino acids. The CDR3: CASSSRAPVGKTIYF. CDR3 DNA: TGTGCCAGCAGTTCCAGGGCGCCGGTGGGAAAAACCATATATTTT.

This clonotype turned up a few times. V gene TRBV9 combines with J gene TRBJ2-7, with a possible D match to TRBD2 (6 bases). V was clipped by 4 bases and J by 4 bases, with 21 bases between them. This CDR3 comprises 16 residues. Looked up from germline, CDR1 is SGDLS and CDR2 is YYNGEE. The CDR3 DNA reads TGTGCCAGCAGCCCGGGGACTCCGCCCGCCTTTTACGAGCAGTACTTC. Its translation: CASSPGTPPAFYEQYF.

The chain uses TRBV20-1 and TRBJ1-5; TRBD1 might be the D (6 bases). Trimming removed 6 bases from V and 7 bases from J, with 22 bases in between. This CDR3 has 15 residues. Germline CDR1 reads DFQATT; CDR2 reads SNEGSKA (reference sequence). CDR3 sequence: CSAKQGLRGGQPQHF. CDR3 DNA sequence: TGCAGTGCAAAACAGGGTTTACGGGGGGGACAGCCCCAGCATTTT.

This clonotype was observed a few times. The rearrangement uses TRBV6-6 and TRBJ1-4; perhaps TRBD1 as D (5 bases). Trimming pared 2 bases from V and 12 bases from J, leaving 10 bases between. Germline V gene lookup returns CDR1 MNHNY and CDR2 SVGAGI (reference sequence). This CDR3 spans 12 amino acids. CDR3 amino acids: CASSYQTQELFF. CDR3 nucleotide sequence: TGTGCCAGCAGTTACCAAACACAGGAACTGTTTTTT.

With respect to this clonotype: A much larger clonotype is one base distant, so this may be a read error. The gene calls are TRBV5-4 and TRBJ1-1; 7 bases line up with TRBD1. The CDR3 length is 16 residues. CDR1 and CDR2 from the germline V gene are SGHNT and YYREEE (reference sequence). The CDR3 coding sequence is TGTGTCAGCAGCGACCGAACAGGGGCCCCGAACACTGAAGCTTTCTTT. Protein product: CVSSDRTGAPNTEAFF.